This T cell receptor (beta chain) stems from a study of cytomegalovirus exposure and HLA in healthy donors. Study results and limitations: In vitro testing confirmed a few CMV-associated chains as specific for CMV antigens.

A note on this clone: What it recognizes is unknown.

V was cut by 3 bases and J by 2 bases, with 11 bases left in between. Germline-derived CDR1 and CDR2 are MNHEY and SMNVEV (reference sequence). The CDR3 is 15 amino acids. Generated by immunoSEQ multiplex PCR, the TCRdb table keeps only in-frame clones and is missing some. The sample includes roughly 52,000 clones, 90% of them seen just once. The rearrangement uses TRBV27 and TRBJ2-1, with D maybe TRBD2 (7 bases). Sequencing was carried out using PBMCs. This sequence was found in a man aged 18 to 35 in good health and CMV-seronegative. CDR3 nucleotides: TGTGCCAGCAGTTTGGGGGCGGGAGCCTACAATGAGCAGTTCTTC. Translation: CASSLGAGAYNEQFF.